This TCR beta chain was identified in a study of cytomegalovirus exposure and HLA in healthy donors. Study conclusions and caveats: The study reported that TCR beta sequences accurately predicted HLA-A and HLA-B alleles in most subjects. When presence/absence was analysed, sequencing depth was taken to be roughly uniform across donors. TCR beta V segments were, for the most part, productive about 87% or about 30% of the time in an earlier analysis.

The PCR employed 60 Vbeta primers together with 13 Jbeta primers. Method: immunoSEQ multiplex PCR; TCRdb's copy keeps in-frame clones and lacks some. The sample has over 150,000 clones, 60% to 80% seen once; the top ten hold approximately 13%. About this clone itself: Its antigen is unidentified.

Unrecorded immune exposure was likely among donors, who were nominally healthy when sampled. CDR3 length equals 13 residues. Germline loops: CDR1 SGDLS, CDR2 YYNGEE. Trimming cost V 4 bases and J 4 bases; bases outside gene matches: 4. The chain has TRBV9 and TRBJ2-5, with 7 bases lining up with TRBD1. Material: PBMCs. The sequence was obtained from a woman in her forties or fifties in good health and CMV-seropositive. This chain's CDR3 is CASSMTGIETQYF. DNA of the CDR3: TGTGCCAGCAGCATGACAGGGATAGAGACCCAGTACTTC.